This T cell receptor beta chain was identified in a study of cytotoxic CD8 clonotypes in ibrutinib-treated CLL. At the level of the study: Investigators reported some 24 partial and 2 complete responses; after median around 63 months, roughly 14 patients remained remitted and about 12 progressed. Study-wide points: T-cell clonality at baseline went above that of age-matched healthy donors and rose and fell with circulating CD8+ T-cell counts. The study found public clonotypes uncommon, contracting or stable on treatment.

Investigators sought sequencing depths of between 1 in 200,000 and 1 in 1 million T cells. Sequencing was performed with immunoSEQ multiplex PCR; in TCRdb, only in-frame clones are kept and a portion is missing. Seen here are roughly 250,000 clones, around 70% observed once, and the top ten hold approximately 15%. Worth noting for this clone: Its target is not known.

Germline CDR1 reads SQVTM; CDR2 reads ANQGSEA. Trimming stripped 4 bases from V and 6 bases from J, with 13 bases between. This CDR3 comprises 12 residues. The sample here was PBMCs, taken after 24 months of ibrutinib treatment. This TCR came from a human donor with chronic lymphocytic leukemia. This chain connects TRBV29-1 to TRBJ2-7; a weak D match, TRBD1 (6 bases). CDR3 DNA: TGCAGCGTTGGGGGGCAAGGGGTCGAGCAGTACTTC. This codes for CSVGGQGVEQYF.